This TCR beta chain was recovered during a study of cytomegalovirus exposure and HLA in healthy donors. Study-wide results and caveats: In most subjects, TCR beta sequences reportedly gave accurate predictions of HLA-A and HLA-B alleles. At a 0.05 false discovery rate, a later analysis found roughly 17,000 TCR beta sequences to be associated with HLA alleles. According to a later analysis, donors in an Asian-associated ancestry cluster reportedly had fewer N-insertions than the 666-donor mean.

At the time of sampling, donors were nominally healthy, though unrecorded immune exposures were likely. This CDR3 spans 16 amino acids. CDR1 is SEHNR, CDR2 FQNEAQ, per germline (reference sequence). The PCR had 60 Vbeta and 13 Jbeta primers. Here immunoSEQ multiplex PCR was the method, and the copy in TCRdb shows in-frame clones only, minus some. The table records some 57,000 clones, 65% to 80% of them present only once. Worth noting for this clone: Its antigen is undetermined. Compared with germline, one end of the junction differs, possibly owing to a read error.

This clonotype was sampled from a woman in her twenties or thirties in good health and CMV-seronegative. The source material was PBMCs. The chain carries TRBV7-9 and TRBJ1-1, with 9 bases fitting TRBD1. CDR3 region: CSSSQGQGRGSTEAFF. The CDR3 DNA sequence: TGTTCCAGCAGCCAGGGACAGGGAAGAGGGAGCACTGAAGCTTTCTTT.